This T cell receptor (beta chain) is from a study of blood T cell repertoires in COVID-19. At the level of the study: Samples taken during acute and convalescent COVID-19 were collected in the United States, Italy and Spain. The analysed material was cDNA or gDNA that came from T cells, B-cell-depleted T cells, or PBMCs.

Methods used by the authors: Using reference gene primer amplification, nucleated cell counts were estimated. TCRdb's copy holds only in-frame clones and misses some; the assay was immunoSEQ multiplex PCR. The D gene and trimming were derived from the DNA, and the V and J assignments and clone size from that table. This table has 70,000 or so clones, 75% to 90% appearing once. Germline-derived CDR1 and CDR2 are LNHDA and SQIVND (reference sequence). This CDR3 has 15 residues. The germline V and J ends were trimmed by 4 bases and 5 bases, with 17 bases remaining between them. The TCR originated in a woman of 80 years or more with active or convalescent COVID-19. The J gene is TRBJ2-5, the V gene TRBV19; D gene ambiguous. Sequencing was performed on peripheral blood. The CDR3 protein is CASSTLESVRETQYF. Written as DNA, the CDR3 is TGTGCCAGTAGTACCCTGGAGTCGGTCCGGGAGACCCAGTACTTC.